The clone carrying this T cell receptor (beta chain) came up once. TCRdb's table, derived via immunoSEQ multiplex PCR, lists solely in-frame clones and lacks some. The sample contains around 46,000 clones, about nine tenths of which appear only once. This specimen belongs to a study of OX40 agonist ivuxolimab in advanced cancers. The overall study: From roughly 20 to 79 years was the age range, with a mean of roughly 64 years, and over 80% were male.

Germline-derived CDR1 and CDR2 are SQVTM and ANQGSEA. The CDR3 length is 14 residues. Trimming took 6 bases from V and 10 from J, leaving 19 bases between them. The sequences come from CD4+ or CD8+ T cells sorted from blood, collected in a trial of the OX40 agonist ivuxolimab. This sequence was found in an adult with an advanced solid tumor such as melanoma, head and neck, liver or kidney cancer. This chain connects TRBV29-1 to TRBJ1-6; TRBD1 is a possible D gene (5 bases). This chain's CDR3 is CSVSSGVGISPLHF. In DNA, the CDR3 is TGCAGCGTCTCATCGGGGGTGGGGATATCACCCCTCCACTTT.